These 16 T cell receptor beta chains share one sample of origin, sequenced in a study of early T cells in non-severe SARS-CoV-2 infection. Using its own MiXCR run on the 5' RACE reads, TCRdb lists one record per CDR3 protein. This table holds around 37,000 distinct CDR3 sequences, approximately 9.2% found once. Specimen: whole blood. The receptor source for this set is an adult who was a healthcare worker with PCR-confirmed SARS-CoV-2 infection or an uninfected control (not recorded which).

Many counts were recorded for this clonotype. V gene TRBV12-3 or TRBV12-4 combines with J gene TRBJ2-7; no reliable D call. The CDR3 consists of 13 residues. Between the trimmed V and J ends, which lost 6 bases and 6 bases, there was a span of 15 bases. CDR3 region: CASSPPGTGEQYF. The CDR3 DNA reads TGTGCCAGCAGCCCGCCAGGCACCGGCGAGCAGTACTTC.

This clonotype was observed at least ten times. The genes are TRBV3-1 and TRBJ1-3, with no clear D. CDR3 length equals 16 residues. V was clipped by 1 base and J by 0 bases, with 10 bases between them. CDR1 LGHDT and CDR2 YNNKEL come from the germline V gene (reference sequence). The DNA of the CDR3 is TGTGCCAGCAGCCAAGGAATCCGGAACTCTGGAAACACCATATATTTT. This translates into CASSQGIRNSGNTIYF. Variable domain in full (rest from reference TRBV3-1 and TRBJ1-3): DTAVSQTPKYLVTQMGNDKSIKCEQNLGHDTMYWYKQDSKKFLKIMFSYNNKELIINETVPNRFSPKSPDKAHLNLHINSLELGDSAVYFCASSQGIRNSGNTIYFGEGSWLTVV.

For this clonotype: A read error is possible here, since a much larger clone lies one base away. The V and J genes are TRBV3-1 and TRBJ2-2; 8 nucleotides line up with TRBD1. V shed 5 bases, J shed 3 bases, and the junction held 8 bases outside the gene matches. The CDR3 totals 16 residues. Germline V lookup: CDR1 LGHDT, CDR2 YNNKEL (reference sequence). DNA for the CDR3: TGTGCCAGCAGCTACCCCGGACAGGGATACACCGGGGAGCTGTTTTTT. Residues: CASSYPGQGYTGELFF.

This clonotype was picked up many times. The J gene is TRBJ2-5, the V gene TRBV12-3 or TRBV12-4; D may be TRBD1 or TRBD2 (5 bases each). The length of the CDR3 is 13 residues. Trimming pared 5 bases from V and 4 bases from J, leaving 11 bases between. CDR3 in amino acids: CASSLGTTETQYF. The CDR3 coding sequence is TGTGCCAGCAGTCTAGGGACGACAGAGACCCAGTACTTC.

This clonotype was seen ten or more times. The chain carries TRBV3-1 and TRBJ1-5, with D perhaps TRBD1 (5 bases). Germline V CDR1 and CDR2: LGHDT, YNNKEL (reference sequence). The CDR3 runs 13 residues. The germline V and J ends were trimmed by 8 bases and 4 bases, with 12 bases remaining between them. As DNA, the CDR3 is TGTGCCAGCCGTGCGGGGGGAAATCAGCCCCAGCATTTT. It is translated as CASRAGGNQPQHF.

This clonotype showed up many times. The chain links TRBV20-1 to TRBJ2-3; 9 bases fit TRBD2. This CDR3 contains 17 residues. Germline CDR1 is DFQATT and CDR2 is SNEGSKA (reference sequence). The J segment lost 2 bases and the V segment lost 3 bases, leaving 12 bases of the junction unmatched. The CDR3: CSARKWSSGEFTDTQYF. The CDR3 DNA follows: TGCAGTGCTAGGAAGTGGTCTAGCGGGGAATTCACAGATACGCAGTATTTT.

This clonotype has at least ten counts. The rearrangement joins TRBV11-2 to TRBJ2-5, with D possibly matching TRBD2 (6 bases). The CDR3 consists of 15 residues. CDR1 is SGHAT and CDR2 is FQNNGV in the germline V gene. The V end was cut by 4 bases, the J end by 5 bases, with 17 bases between. The CDR3 DNA reads TGTGCCAGCAGCTCTAGCGCCTCGCCAGGGGAGACCCAGTACTTC. It codes for CASSSSASPGETQYF.

This clonotype has ten or more counts. The chain combines TRBV6-2 or TRBV6-3 with TRBJ2-4, with 8 bases fitting TRBD1. CDR1 and CDR2 from the germline V gene are MNHEY and SVGEGT. The CDR3 loop spans 15 amino acids. V lost 2 bases, J lost 11 bases, and 11 bases stayed unmatched. The CDR3 spells CASSYKTGVRIVQYF. CDR3 DNA: TGTGCCAGCAGTTACAAGACAGGGGTCCGGATCGTTCAGTACTTC.

This clonotype was seen repeatedly, ten times or more. DNA of the CDR3: TGTGCCAGCAGCCAGGGGGAAAAAGAGACCCAGTACTTC. This translates into CASSQGEKETQYF. The chain has TRBV11-2 and TRBJ2-5; TRBD1 agrees at 7 bases. CDR3 length equals 13 residues. Germline CDR1 and CDR2: SGHAT and FQNNGV. Trimming cost V 5 bases and J 3 bases; bases outside gene matches: 3.

In this sample, this clonotype turned up many times. This chain joins TRBV19 and TRBJ2-1; the D gene is possibly TRBD2 (5 bases). V lost 4 bases and J 16 bases, leaving 17 bases between the germline ends. Per the germline V gene, CDR1 is LNHDA and CDR2 is SQIVND (reference sequence). The CDR3 covers 12 residues. For the CDR3, the DNA is TGTGCCAGTAGTACCTCAACTAGGTCGTATTTCTTC. Translated: CASSTSTRSYFF.

The chain carries TRBV12-3 or TRBV12-4 and TRBJ1-5, with D possibly TRBD1 on 5 matching bases. This CDR3 has 15 amino acids. The V and J ends lost 7 bases and 0 bases respectively, with 13 bases between them. The chain's CDR3 is CASTPWGGSNQPQHF. Written as DNA, the CDR3 is TGTGCCAGCACCCCCTGGGGCGGTAGCAATCAGCCCCAGCATTTT.

This clonotype was detected many times. The J gene is TRBJ2-7, the V gene TRBV16, with D unresolved. Germline-derived CDR1 and CDR2 are KGHSY and FQNENV. V was trimmed by 0 bases and J by 2 bases, leaving 5 bases between them. The CDR3 covers 13 residues. CDR3 DNA: TGTGCCAGCAGCCAATCTTCCCCCTACGAGCAGTACTTC. Translated: CASSQSSPYEQYF.

This clonotype was recorded many times. The gene calls are TRBV14 and TRBJ1-6, with TRBD1 as a possible D gene (6 bases). The CDR3 is made up of 15 amino acids. Trimming removed 2 bases at V and 7 bases at J, with 12 bases between. Germline V gene sequence: CDR1 SGHDN, CDR2 FVKESK. CDR3 in amino acids: CASSQRGTPNSPLHF. The CDR3 region has the DNA TGTGCCAGCAGCCAACGGGGGACACCAAATTCACCCCTCCACTTT.

This clonotype was seen repeatedly, ten times or more. V gene TRBV5-8 combines with J gene TRBJ1-2; 7 nucleotides line up with TRBD1. The CDR3 is made up of 15 amino acids. V gave up 2 bases and J gave up 4 bases; unmatched junction bases: 8. Germline CDR1 SGHTS, CDR2 YDEGEE. CDR3 region: CASSLGTATPYGYTF. CDR3 DNA sequence: TGTGCCAGCAGCTTAGGGACAGCAACCCCCTATGGCTACACCTTC.

This clonotype occurred many times. The genes are TRBV9 and TRBJ1-6; D perhaps matches TRBD1 (5 bases). Trimming removed 0 bases from V and 8 bases from J, with 9 bases in between. This CDR3 comprises 14 residues. CDR1 is SGDLS, CDR2 YYNGEE, per germline. The CDR3 sequence: CASSVAQVHSPLHF. CDR3 nucleotides: TGTGCCAGCAGCGTAGCACAGGTCCATTCACCCCTCCACTTT.

About this clonotype: A read error may be the cause here, since a much bigger clone is one base away. This chain connects TRBV5-4 to TRBJ2-3, with TRBD2 matching 7 bases. Germline V lookup: CDR1 SGHNT, CDR2 YYREEE (reference sequence). Trimming cost V 4 bases and J 0 bases; bases outside gene matches: 8. This CDR3 comprises 16 residues. CDR3 DNA: TGTGCCAGCAGCCCCGGACTAGTGGGGAGCACAGATACGCAGTATTTT. Its protein product is CASSPGLVGSTDTQYF. Based on the CDR3 plus reference TRBV5-4 and TRBJ2-3, the full variable domain is ETGVTQSPTHLIKTRGQQVTLRCSSQSGHNTVSWYQQALGQGPQFIFQYYREEENGRGNFPPRFSGLQFPNYSSELNVNALELDDSALYLCASSPGLVGSTDTQYFGPGTRLTVL.